The 28 T cell receptor beta chains in this list originate from one sample, sequenced in a study of early T cells in non-severe SARS-CoV-2 infection. In TCRdb, the 5' RACE reads were re-called with MiXCR into one record per CDR3 protein. The table records about 44,000 distinct CDR3 sequences, more than 10% of them present only once. Material: whole blood. The receptors were gathered from an adult who was a healthcare worker with PCR-confirmed SARS-CoV-2 infection or an uninfected control (not recorded which).

The rearrangement joins TRBV5-1 to TRBJ1-1; D is ambiguous. This CDR3 has 14 residues. Germline lookup yields CDR1 SGHRS and CDR2 YFSETQ. Between the trimmed V and J ends, which lost 2 bases and 5 bases, there was a span of 13 bases. CDR3 sequence: CASSFDVGLTEAFF. As DNA, the CDR3 is TGCGCCAGCAGCTTTGATGTAGGGCTTACTGAAGCTTTCTTT. The entire variable domain, with the rest obtained from reference TRBV5-1 and TRBJ1-1, is as follows: KAGVTQTPRYLIKTRGQQVTLSCSPISGHRSVSWYQQTPGQGLQFLFEYFSETQRNKGNFPGRFSGRQFSNSRSEMNVSTLELGDSALYLCASSFDVGLTEAFFGQGTRLTVV.

A few counts support this clonotype. The chain carries TRBV7-2 and TRBJ1-4; TRBD1 matches at 12 bases. With 5 bases clipped from V and 17 bases from J, the junction kept 18 bases outside the gene matches. The V gene's germline CDR1 is SGHTA and CDR2 FQGNSA. CDR3 length: 16 residues. The CDR3 reads CASSPSTTGQGAFLFF. CDR3 DNA: TGTGCCAGCAGCCCCTCAACCACGGGACAGGGGGCGTTTTTATTTTTT.

About this clonotype itself: A single base separates this from a much larger clone, so it may be a read error. The chain combines TRBV9 with TRBJ2-7, with D possibly matching TRBD1 (5 bases). V was cut by 7 bases and J by 0 bases, with 14 bases left in between. From germline, CDR1 is SGDLS and CDR2 YYNGEE. This CDR3 contains 14 residues. For the CDR3, the DNA is TGTGCCAGCGGCCCGAGTAGGGGCTCCTACGAGCAGTACTTC. Its translation is CASGPSRGSYEQYF.

In this sample, this clonotype turned up many times. The chain carries TRBV11-2 and TRBJ2-1; TRBD2 aligns across 8 bases. The CDR3 consists of 15 residues. Germline V gene lookup returns CDR1 SGHAT and CDR2 FQNNGV. The V gene end was trimmed by 5 bases and the J gene end by 8 bases; junction bases not matched to a gene: 11. The CDR3 coding sequence is TGTGCCAGCAGCCCCCCTTCGGGAGGGTCGGATGAGCAGTTCTTC. As protein: CASSPPSGGSDEQFF.

This clonotype was counted at least ten times. This chain connects TRBV7-2 to TRBJ2-7; TRBD2 matches 12 bases. CDR3 size: 15 residues. After removal of 4 bases from V and 6 bases from J, the junction contained 7 bases not matched to a gene. CDR1 and CDR2 (germline): SGHTA, FQGNSA. The CDR3 protein is CASSSRLAGESEQYF. The CDR3 nucleotides read TGTGCCAGCAGCTCCAGACTAGCGGGAGAAAGCGAGCAGTACTTC.

This clonotype was observed once. This could be a read error, since a much larger clone is one nucleotide away. The J gene is TRBJ2-1, the V gene TRBV27, with a weak D call TRBD2 (5 bases). This CDR3 is 15 amino acids long. The germline gives CDR1 MNHEY, CDR2 SMNVEV (reference sequence). This CDR3 reads CASSFGLRTYNDQFF. DNA for the CDR3: TGTGCCAGCAGTTTTGGACTCCGTACCTACAATGACCAGTTCTTC.

This clonotype was counted between two and nine times. The V gene is TRBV4-2, the J gene TRBJ2-3, with TRBD2 matching over 8 bases. Germline CDR1 is LGHNA and CDR2 is YNFKEQ. This CDR3 is 15 amino acids long. Germline trimming cut 4 bases from V and 2 bases from J; bases unmatched to any gene: 5. CDR3 residues: CASSRYSGNTDTQYF. As DNA, the CDR3 is TGTGCCAGCAGCCGGTATAGCGGGAACACAGATACGCAGTATTTT.

The rearrangement uses TRBV4-3 and TRBJ1-6; D not certain. The germline V gene encodes CDR1 LGHNA and CDR2 YSLEER. Trimming left V 1 base short and J 10 bases short, with 11 bases between. This CDR3 region has 14 residues. The CDR3 DNA reads TGCGCCAGCAGCCAAGTAGGGATAGAGTCACCCCTCCACTTT. Encoded protein: CASSQVGIESPLHF.

This rearrangement joins TRBV9 to TRBJ2-2; D gene unclear. CDR1 is SGDLS and CDR2 is YYNGEE in the germline V gene. V lost 0 bases to trimming and J lost 1 base, with 4 bases between them. This CDR3 has 14 residues. The CDR3 bases are TGTGCCAGCAGCGTAGGATGGAACACCGGGGAGCTGTTTTTT. This sequence encodes CASSVGWNTGELFF.

The V gene is TRBV12-3 or TRBV12-4, the J gene TRBJ2-5, with 8 bases that match TRBD2. V trimming: 2 bases; J trimming: 5 bases; junction bases outside the gene matches: 7. The CDR3 runs 15 residues. In DNA, the CDR3 is TGTGCCAGCAGTTTATGGGCGGGGGGCCCCGAGACCCAGTACTTC. Translated: CASSLWAGGPETQYF.

This clonotype has just a few counts. V gene TRBV5-1 combines with J gene TRBJ1-1, with D possibly TRBD1 on 5 matching bases. The CDR3 has 14 residues. Germline V gives CDR1 SGHRS, CDR2 YFSETQ. Trimming pared 5 bases from V and 1 base from J, leaving 12 bases between. CDR3 in amino acids: CASRPGSANTEAFF. In nucleotides, the CDR3 is TGCGCCAGCAGACCAGGGTCGGCGAACACTGAAGCTTTCTTT.

The chain uses TRBV24-1 and TRBJ1-5; D remains ambiguous. The length of the CDR3 is 12 residues. Per germline, CDR1 KGHDR and CDR2 SFDVKD. V shed 6 bases and J shed 7 bases, with 9 bases lying between them. CDR3 protein: CATSFPNQPQHF. The CDR3 nucleotides are TGTGCCACCAGTTTTCCGAACCAGCCCCAGCATTTT.

Relative to its sample, this clonotype is medium-sized. The CDR3 DNA is TGTGCCAGCCCCCCGTGGGGACTTAATGAAAAACTGTTTTTT. Its translation: CASPPWGLNEKLFF. V gene TRBV9 combines with J gene TRBJ1-4; D perhaps matches TRBD1 (5 bases). Trimming took off 7 bases at V and 4 bases at J, with 14 bases between the two ends. The CDR3 has 14 amino acids. Germline V CDR1 and CDR2: SGDLS, YYNGEE.

The genes are TRBV7-9 and TRBJ2-2; D gene ambiguous. Trimming removed 3 bases at V and 5 bases at J, with 7 bases between. Per the germline V gene, CDR1 is SEHNR and CDR2 is FQNEAQ (reference sequence). The CDR3 totals 13 residues. The DNA of the CDR3 is TGTGCCAGCAGCTTGGGATCGACCGGGGAGCTGTTTTTT. Its translation is CASSLGSTGELFF.

This clonotype has ten or more counts. The V call is TRBV7-2, the J call TRBJ1-6, with D unresolved. This CDR3 is 15 amino acids long. Trimming left V 4 bases short and J 4 bases short, with 11 bases between. Germline CDR1 reads SGHTA; CDR2 reads FQGNSA. CDR3 in DNA: TGTGCCAGCAGCTCCGACGGTTTATATAATTCACCCCTCCACTTT. Protein: CASSSDGLYNSPLHF.

This clonotype was recorded a few times. The chain combines TRBV7-2 with TRBJ2-1; D is unclear. The CDR3 is 15 residues long. V was clipped by 3 bases and J by 2 bases, with 11 bases between them. Per germline, CDR1 SGHTA and CDR2 FQGNSA. The CDR3 reads CASSLALATYNEQFF. As DNA, the CDR3 is TGTGCCAGCAGCTTGGCTCTCGCGACCTACAATGAGCAGTTCTTC.

This clonotype has ten or more counts. CDR3 protein: CASSESLAVNTGELFF. DNA of the CDR3: TGTGCCAGCAGCGAGAGCCTAGCGGTGAACACCGGGGAGCTGTTTTTT. This chain connects TRBV9 to TRBJ2-2; 7 bases match TRBD2. The length of the CDR3 is 16 residues. Losses at the gene ends were 3 bases for V and 1 base for J; bases not matched to a gene: 6. Germline V gene lookup returns CDR1 SGDLS and CDR2 YYNGEE. The full variable domain, with the rest looked up from reference TRBV9 and TRBJ2-2, is DSGVTQTPKHLITATGQRVTLRCSPRSGDLSVYWYQQSLDQGLQFLIQYYNGEERAKGNILERFSAQQFPDLHSELNLSSLELGDSALYFCASSESLAVNTGELFFGEGSRLTVL.

The chain is built from TRBV5-1 and TRBJ2-7; 10 bases align to TRBD2. The germline V gene encodes CDR1 SGHRS and CDR2 YFSETQ. The CDR3 extends over 15 amino acids. V was clipped by 3 bases and J by 4 bases; unmatched bases: 7. The DNA of the CDR3 is TGCGCCAGCAGCTCAGGACTAGCGGAGCTTTACGAGCAGTACTTC. This gives the protein CASSSGLAELYEQYF.

V and J are TRBV7-3 and TRBJ2-2, with D uncertain. Germline V lookup: CDR1 SGHTA, CDR2 FQGTGA. The CDR3 has 12 amino acids. The V end was cut by 6 bases, the J end by 6 bases, with 8 bases between. This chain's CDR3 is CASSSAPGELFF. The CDR3 DNA sequence: TGTGCCAGCAGTTCCGCACCCGGGGAGCTGTTTTTT.

This clonotype was detected ten times or more. The rearrangement uses TRBV29-1 and TRBJ2-7; no clear D. The CDR3 consists of 13 residues. V lost 3 bases and J 0 bases, leaving 9 bases between the germline ends. Germline V gene lookup returns CDR1 SQVTM and CDR2 ANQGSEA. CDR3 sequence: CSVEYDFSYEQYF. For the CDR3, the DNA is TGCAGCGTTGAGTATGATTTCTCCTACGAGCAGTACTTC.

There are many counts of this clonotype. The V call is TRBV7-2, the J call TRBJ2-7; no clear D gene. Germline CDR1 is SGHTA and CDR2 is FQGNSA. Trimming stripped 4 bases from V and 6 bases from J, with 10 bases between. The CDR3 sequence is 12 residues long. CDR3 DNA sequence: TGTGCCAGCAGCTCCTCAAACCGCGAGCAGTACTTC. This translates into CASSSSNREQYF.

This clonotype was observed a handful of times. This chain connects TRBV7-3 to TRBJ2-2; D call uncertain. The germline V gene encodes CDR1 SGHTA and CDR2 FQGTGA. The V end lost 0 bases, the J end lost 5 bases, and 7 bases lay between the germline ends. CDR3 length: 14 residues. In DNA, the CDR3 is TGTGCCAGCAGCTTAACTGGGCCTACCGGGGAGCTGTTTTTT. This encodes CASSLTGPTGELFF.

V and J are TRBV29-1 and TRBJ2-3; a possible D gene is TRBD2 (6 bases). The CDR3 consists of 17 residues. V was trimmed by 0 bases and J by 4 bases, leaving 20 bases between them. Germline lookup yields CDR1 SQVTM and CDR2 ANQGSEA. The CDR3 here is CSVEEMRAGRIPDTQYF. CDR3 coding DNA: TGCAGCGTTGAAGAGATGCGGGCGGGAAGGATTCCAGATACGCAGTATTTT.

This clonotype was found many times. J is TRBJ1-6 and V is TRBV6-1; D might be TRBD1 (6 bases). Trimming shortened V by 6 bases and J by 7 bases, and 13 bases separated the two germline ends. Germline V lookup: CDR1 MNHNS, CDR2 SASEGT. The CDR3 is 14 residues long. This CDR3 is CASRTEGGNSPLHF. The CDR3 coding sequence is TGTGCCAGCAGGACCGAAGGGGGGAATTCACCCCTCCACTTT.

This chain connects TRBV19 to TRBJ2-1; 7 nucleotides line up with TRBD2. The germline gives CDR1 LNHDA, CDR2 SQIVND (reference sequence). Germline trimming cut 5 bases from V and 1 base from J; bases unmatched to any gene: 8. CDR3 size: 16 residues. The CDR3 bases are TGTGCCAGTAGTCTGTCCGGCGGGAGTTCCTACAATGAGCAGTTCTTC. It is translated as CASSLSGGSSYNEQFF. Full variable domain (outside the CDR3, taken from reference TRBV19 and TRBJ2-1): DGGITQSPKYLFRKEGQNVTLSCEQNLNHDAMYWYRQDPGQGLRLIYYSQIVNDFQKGDIAEGYSVSREKKESFPLTVTSAQKNPTAFYLCASSLSGGSSYNEQFFGPGTRLTVL.

J is TRBJ2-3 and V is TRBV11-2, with D uncertain. Germline V lookup: CDR1 SGHAT, CDR2 FQNNGV. The CDR3 is 12 amino acids. V lost 5 bases and J lost 2, with 5 bases in between. CDR3 nucleotides: TGTGCCAGCAGCCATTTCACAGATACGCAGTATTTT. Amino acid sequence: CASSHFTDTQYF. Filled out from reference TRBV11-2 and TRBJ2-3, the complete variable domain reads EAGVAQSPRYKIIEKRQSVAFWCNPISGHATLYWYQQILGQGPKLLIQFQNNGVVDDSQLPKDRFSAERLKGVDSTLKIQPAKLEDSAVYLCASSHFTDTQYFGPGTRLTVL.

Ten or more counts support this clonotype. J is TRBJ2-3 and V is TRBV7-3; D not certain. CDR3 length: 14 residues. The V gene's germline CDR1 is SGHTA and CDR2 FQGTGA. V shed 1 base and J shed 0 bases, with 5 bases lying between them. The CDR3: CASSLRVSTDTQYF. Written as DNA, the CDR3 is TGTGCCAGCAGCTTAAGGGTTAGCACAGATACGCAGTATTTT.

The table lists this clonotype with many counts. The chain combines TRBV7-3 with TRBJ2-3; TRBD2 matches 10 bases. CDR3 length equals 16 residues. Germline-derived CDR1 and CDR2 are SGHTA and FQGTGA. V dropped 1 base and J dropped 5; count of bases not matched to a gene: 6. The CDR3 bases are TGTGCCAGCAGCTTAAAAGCGGGAGGGCCTGGAGATACGCAGTATTTT. The encoded protein is CASSLKAGGPGDTQYF.